This T cell receptor (beta chain) was sequenced during a study of T cell responses to AZD1222 COVID-19 vaccine. Germline V gives CDR1 SGHNT, CDR2 YYREEE (reference sequence). The germline V and J ends were trimmed by 5 bases and 7 bases, with 7 bases remaining between them. The CDR3 runs to 12 residues. Produced via immunoSEQ multiplex PCR; TCRdb's table is partial and in-frame only. Of about 120,000 clones detected, 92% appear once; the ten largest clones hold around 1.8%. The sequence came from an adult in good health. This specimen was peripheral blood, taken on day 0 of AZD1222 vaccination. V usage is TRBV5-4 and J usage is TRBJ1-6; D gene unclear. CDR3 coding DNA: TGTGCCAGCAGACTACAGAATTCACCCCTCCACTTT. Translated, it gives CASRLQNSPLHF.